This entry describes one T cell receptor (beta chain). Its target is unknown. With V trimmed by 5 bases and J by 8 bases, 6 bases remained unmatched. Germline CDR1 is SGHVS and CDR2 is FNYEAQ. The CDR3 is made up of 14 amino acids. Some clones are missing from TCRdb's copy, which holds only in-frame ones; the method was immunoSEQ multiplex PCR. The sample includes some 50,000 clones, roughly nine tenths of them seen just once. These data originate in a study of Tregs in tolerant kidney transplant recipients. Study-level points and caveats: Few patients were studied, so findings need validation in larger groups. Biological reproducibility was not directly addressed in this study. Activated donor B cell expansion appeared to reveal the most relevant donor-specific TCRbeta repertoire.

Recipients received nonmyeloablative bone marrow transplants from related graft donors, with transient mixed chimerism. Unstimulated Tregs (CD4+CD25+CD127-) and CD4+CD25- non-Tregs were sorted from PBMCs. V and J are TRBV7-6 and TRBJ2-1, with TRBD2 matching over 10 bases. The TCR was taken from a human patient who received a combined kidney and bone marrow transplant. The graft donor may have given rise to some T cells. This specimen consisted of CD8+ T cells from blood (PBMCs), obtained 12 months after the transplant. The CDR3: CASSAAGGWDEQFF. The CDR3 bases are TGTGCCAGCAGCGCAGCGGGAGGGTGGGATGAGCAGTTCTTC.